What follows is one TCR beta chain and its context. TCRdb keeps only in-frame clones here, not all; method: immunoSEQ multiplex PCR. The table lists 150,000 to 200,000 clones, 94% of them singletons. This record belongs to a study of blood T cell repertoires in COVID-19. The wider study: The United States, Italy and Spain were the sources of the acute and convalescent COVID-19 samples. PBMCs, B-cell-depleted T cells, or T cells provided the cDNA or gDNA that made up the material.

The CDR3 has 16 residues. V lost 2 bases to trimming and J lost 3 bases; unmatched junction nucleotides: 8. The germline V gene encodes CDR1 MNHNY and CDR2 SVGAGI (reference sequence). Seattle cases were enrolled at active infection and followed longitudinally. Sequenced input: peripheral blood. This TCR derives from a man aged 25-45 years with COVID-19, enrolled during active disease. V is TRBV6-6 and J is TRBJ2-3, with 7 bases fitting TRBD2. CDR3 region: CASSYPPGLKTDTQYF. CDR3 sequence (DNA): TGTGCCAGCAGTTACCCACCGGGACTAAAGACAGATACGCAGTATTTT.